This entry describes one T cell receptor beta chain. The repertoire was sequenced with immunoSEQ multiplex PCR; TCRdb's copy has only in-frame clones and lacks some. The sample carries around 250,000 clones, roughly 80% recorded once. The data are from a study of blood T cell repertoires in COVID-19. At the level of the study: The United States, Italy and Spain provided the acute and convalescent COVID-19 samples.

The age range of participants was about 18 to 95 years, with residence in about two dozen US areas. CDR3 length equals 14 residues. After removal of 2 bases from V and 4 bases from J, the junction contained 1 base not matched to a gene. CDR1 is SGHTA, CDR2 FQGTGA, per germline. This TCR was sampled from a man aged 50 to 60 who had recovered from COVID-19. The rearrangement joins TRBV7-3 to TRBJ1-4, with 7 bases identical to TRBD1. Material for sequencing was PBMCs or T cells enriched from blood (not recorded which). The DNA for the CDR3 is TGTGCCAGCAGCTTAGACAGGGTTAATGAAAAACTGTTTTTT. Its translation is CASSLDRVNEKLFF.